A selection of T cell receptor beta chains follows, all from one sample in a study of early T cells in non-severe SARS-CoV-2 infection. TCRdb called the 5' RACE reads again in MiXCR, with one record for every CDR3 protein. The sample includes under 85,000 distinct CDR3 sequences, roughly 13% of them seen just once. Sample: whole blood. The origin of the receptors is an adult who was a healthcare worker with PCR-confirmed SARS-CoV-2 infection or an uninfected control (not recorded which). The CDR3 runs from the conserved cysteine through the conserved F or W. Fields, in order: clone size, D gene, J gene, V gene, CDR3 protein, CDR3 DNA. D genes are given only for firm matches. Only part of the rows carry a size: once, few, many, or a class if the clone is expanded.

clone_size: NA; d_call: TRBD2; j_call: TRBJ2-3; v_call: TRBV18; cdr3_aa: CASSPQRDRTDTQYF; cdr3_nt: TGTGCCAGCTCACCCCAGCGGGATCGCACAGATACGCAGTATTTT
clone_size: many; d_call: TRBD2; j_call: TRBJ2-1; v_call: TRBV20-1; cdr3_aa: CSARRTSANEQFF; cdr3_nt: TGCAGTGCTAGGAGGACTAGCGCGAATGAGCAGTTCTTC
clone_size: many; d_call: TRBD1; j_call: TRBJ2-3; v_call: TRBV12-3/TRBV12-4; cdr3_aa: CASSPRTVTQGDTDTQYF; cdr3_nt: TGTGCCAGCAGTCCCAGGACAGTAACTCAGGGGGACACAGATACGCAGTATTTT
clone_size: many; d_call: TRBD2; j_call: TRBJ2-1; v_call: TRBV5-6; cdr3_aa: CASSWGLAGAYNEQFF; cdr3_nt: TGTGCCAGCAGCTGGGGACTAGCGGGCGCCTACAATGAGCAGTTCTTC
clone_size: NA; d_call: NA; j_call: TRBJ2-2; v_call: TRBV27; cdr3_aa: CASSSLSGGPNTGELFF; cdr3_nt: TGTGCCAGCAGTTCTCTATCTGGCGGACCGAACACCGGGGAGCTGTTTTTT
clone_size: NA; d_call: NA; j_call: TRBJ2-7; v_call: TRBV27; cdr3_aa: CASSEGRLAYEQYF; cdr3_nt: TGTGCCAGCAGCGAAGGCCGACTGGCCTACGAGCAGTACTTC
clone_size: few; d_call: NA; j_call: TRBJ1-5; v_call: TRBV27; cdr3_aa: CASSLSRENQPQHF; cdr3_nt: TGTGCCAGCAGTTTATCGAGGGAGAATCAGCCCCAGCATTTT
clone_size: few; d_call: TRBD1; j_call: TRBJ1-2; v_call: TRBV27; cdr3_aa: CATAPRQGIYGYTF; cdr3_nt: TGTGCCACCGCCCCGCGACAGGGCATCTATGGCTACACCTTC
clone_size: few; d_call: NA; j_call: TRBJ2-2; v_call: TRBV20-1; cdr3_aa: CSASQTRGTGELFF; cdr3_nt: TGCAGTGCTAGTCAAACCCGGGGAACCGGGGAGCTGTTTTTT
clone_size: NA; d_call: TRBD2; j_call: TRBJ2-5; v_call: TRBV27; cdr3_aa: CASSSNIRTSGVGRETQYF; cdr3_nt: TGTGCCAGCAGTTCCAATATCCGAACTAGCGGAGTAGGGCGGGAGACCCAGTACTTC
clone_size: few; d_call: NA; j_call: TRBJ2-7; v_call: TRBV7-2; cdr3_aa: CASSSHPSYEQYF; cdr3_nt: TGTGCCAGCAGCTCGCACCCCTCCTACGAGCAGTACTTC
clone_size: NA; d_call: TRBD2; j_call: TRBJ2-7; v_call: TRBV6-2/TRBV6-3; cdr3_aa: CASSYSTSGSFEQYF; cdr3_nt: TGTGCCAGCAGTTACTCGACTAGCGGGAGCTTCGAGCAGTACTTC
clone_size: many; d_call: TRBD1; j_call: TRBJ2-7; v_call: TRBV18; cdr3_aa: CASSSQGATTYEQYF; cdr3_nt: TGTGCCAGCTCATCACAGGGGGCGACAACCTACGAGCAGTACTTC
clone_size: many; d_call: TRBD2; j_call: TRBJ2-7; v_call: TRBV19; cdr3_aa: CASSIFSGLAGTYEQYF; cdr3_nt: TGTGCCAGTAGTATATTCAGCGGGCTAGCGGGTACCTACGAGCAGTACTTC
clone_size: NA; d_call: TRBD2; j_call: TRBJ2-2; v_call: TRBV12-3/TRBV12-4; cdr3_aa: CASSRDYRGGELFF; cdr3_nt: TGTGCCAGCAGTCGGGACTATCGCGGCGGGGAGCTGTTTTTT
clone_size: many; d_call: TRBD1; j_call: TRBJ2-3; v_call: TRBV19; cdr3_aa: CASSPSDRGGTDTQYF; cdr3_nt: TGTGCCAGTAGTCCCTCGGACAGGGGGGGGACAGATACGCAGTATTTT
clone_size: many; d_call: NA; j_call: TRBJ2-7; v_call: TRBV28; cdr3_aa: CASSSPLSYEQYF; cdr3_nt: TGTGCCAGCAGCTCCCCCTTGTCCTACGAGCAGTACTTC
clone_size: NA; d_call: TRBD1; j_call: TRBJ2-1; v_call: TRBV20-1; cdr3_aa: CSAREGQGAYNEQFF; cdr3_nt: TGCAGTGCTAGAGAGGGACAGGGGGCGTACAATGAGCAGTTCTTC
clone_size: many; d_call: TRBD2; j_call: TRBJ2-1; v_call: TRBV29-1; cdr3_aa: CSVVIAGAAQFF; cdr3_nt: TGCAGCGTTGTCATAGCGGGAGCTGCGCAGTTCTTC
clone_size: few; d_call: NA; j_call: TRBJ1-2; v_call: TRBV7-9; cdr3_aa: CANDGYTF; cdr3_nt: TGTGCCAACGACGGCTACACCTTC
clone_size: NA; d_call: NA; j_call: TRBJ1-5; v_call: TRBV19; cdr3_aa: CASSHGFTSNQPQHF; cdr3_nt: TGTGCCAGTAGCCACGGGTTCACTAGCAATCAGCCCCAGCATTTT
clone_size: NA; d_call: TRBD2; j_call: TRBJ2-1; v_call: TRBV28; cdr3_aa: CASSSIEPGLAPRGVSYNEQFF; cdr3_nt: TGTGCCAGCAGCTCAATTGAACCGGGACTAGCGCCACGAGGGGTATCCTACAATGAGCAGTTCTTC
clone_size: many; d_call: NA; j_call: TRBJ1-3; v_call: TRBV27; cdr3_aa: CASSPGSLYSQGNTIYF; cdr3_nt: TGTGCCAGCAGTCCCGGGTCGTTATACTCGCAGGGAAACACCATATATTTT
clone_size: few; d_call: NA; j_call: TRBJ2-7; v_call: TRBV6-1; cdr3_aa: CASSVGGSDYEQYF; cdr3_nt: TGTGCCAGCAGTGTGGGCGGCTCCGATTACGAGCAGTACTTC
clone_size: few; d_call: NA; j_call: TRBJ2-1; v_call: TRBV20-1; cdr3_aa: CSARDARNNEQFF; cdr3_nt: TGCAGTGCTAGAGATGCACGGAACAATGAGCAGTTCTTC
clone_size: NA; d_call: NA; j_call: TRBJ1-1; v_call: TRBV10-1; cdr3_aa: CASSESSTVRAFF; cdr3_nt: TGCGCCAGCAGTGAGTCGTCTACAGTTCGAGCTTTCTTT
clone_size: many; d_call: TRBD2; j_call: TRBJ2-1; v_call: TRBV12-3/TRBV12-4; cdr3_aa: CASSLGTRRDEQFF; cdr3_nt: TGTGCCAGCAGTTTGGGGACTAGACGGGATGAGCAGTTCTTC
clone_size: many; d_call: NA; j_call: TRBJ2-5; v_call: TRBV20-1; cdr3_aa: CSARNSGRETQYF; cdr3_nt: TGCAGTGCTAGAAATTCAGGCCGGGAGACCCAGTACTTC
clone_size: many; d_call: NA; j_call: TRBJ2-7; v_call: TRBV5-6; cdr3_aa: CASSLGSVTYEQYF; cdr3_nt: TGTGCCAGCAGCTTGGGCTCGGTTACCTACGAGCAGTACTTC
clone_size: few; d_call: TRBD1; j_call: TRBJ2-3; v_call: TRBV12-3/TRBV12-4; cdr3_aa: CASSSGDRDLTDTQYF; cdr3_nt: TGTGCCAGCAGCTCCGGGGACAGAGACCTCACAGATACGCAGTATTTT
clone_size: NA; d_call: NA; j_call: TRBJ2-1; v_call: TRBV7-2; cdr3_aa: CASSTYLANEQFF; cdr3_nt: TGTGCCAGCAGCACATACCTAGCGAATGAGCAGTTCTTC
clone_size: few; d_call: NA; j_call: TRBJ2-2; v_call: TRBV7-9; cdr3_aa: CASSARDPGELFF; cdr3_nt: TGTGCCAGCAGCGCTAGGGATCCCGGGGAGCTGTTTTTT
clone_size: many; d_call: TRBD2; j_call: TRBJ2-1; v_call: TRBV7-9; cdr3_aa: CASSLDLAGDNEQFF; cdr3_nt: TGTGCCAGCAGCTTAGATCTAGCGGGGGACAATGAGCAGTTCTTC
clone_size: many; d_call: NA; j_call: TRBJ2-2; v_call: TRBV11-2; cdr3_aa: CASSLGSGDRELFF; cdr3_nt: TGTGCCAGCAGCTTAGGGAGTGGGGACAGGGAGCTGTTTTTT
clone_size: many; d_call: NA; j_call: TRBJ1-4; v_call: TRBV18; cdr3_aa: CASSQQTPNEKLFF; cdr3_nt: TGTGCCAGCTCGCAGCAGACACCTAATGAAAAACTGTTTTTT
clone_size: many; d_call: NA; j_call: TRBJ2-5; v_call: TRBV24-1; cdr3_aa: CATSDPIRDGQETQYF; cdr3_nt: TGTGCCACCAGTGATCCAATCCGGGACGGGCAAGAGACCCAGTACTTC
clone_size: NA; d_call: NA; j_call: TRBJ2-7; v_call: TRBV29-1; cdr3_aa: CSVLKGRHEQYF; cdr3_nt: TGCAGCGTTTTGAAGGGGCGGCACGAGCAGTACTTC
clone_size: few; d_call: TRBD1; j_call: TRBJ1-1; v_call: TRBV7-9; cdr3_aa: CASSSNVRDSLNTEAFF; cdr3_nt: TGTGCCAGCAGCTCAAACGTGCGGGACAGCCTTAACACTGAAGCTTTCTTT
clone_size: NA; d_call: TRBD1; j_call: TRBJ2-1; v_call: TRBV6-5; cdr3_aa: CASSDRVTLYNEQFF; cdr3_nt: TGTGCCAGCAGCGACAGGGTAACTTTATACAATGAGCAGTTCTTC
clone_size: NA; d_call: NA; j_call: TRBJ1-1; v_call: TRBV11-2; cdr3_aa: CASSLSGQLNTEAFF; cdr3_nt: TGTGCCAGCAGCTTAAGCGGGCAGTTGAACACTGAAGCTTTCTTT
clone_size: many; d_call: TRBD1; j_call: TRBJ2-7; v_call: TRBV5-4; cdr3_aa: CASSYRDRLYEWYF; cdr3_nt: TGTGCCAGCAGCTACCGGGACAGGCTCTATGAGTGGTACTTC
clone_size: NA; d_call: TRBD2; j_call: TRBJ2-1; v_call: TRBV3-1; cdr3_aa: CASSKRSGTYNEQFF; cdr3_nt: TGTGCCAGCAGCAAACGTAGCGGGACATACAATGAGCAGTTCTTC
clone_size: NA; d_call: NA; j_call: TRBJ1-3; v_call: TRBV6-5; cdr3_aa: CASGRTRNTIYF; cdr3_nt: TGTGCCAGCGGAAGGACGAGAAACACCATATATTTT
clone_size: many; d_call: NA; j_call: TRBJ2-1; v_call: TRBV20-1; cdr3_aa: CSARDPGSSYNEQFF; cdr3_nt: TGCAGTGCTAGGGACCCTGGGAGCTCCTACAATGAGCAGTTCTTC
clone_size: NA; d_call: NA; j_call: TRBJ2-1; v_call: TRBV29-1; cdr3_aa: CSVTALAGEQFF; cdr3_nt: TGCAGCGTAACTGCACTAGCAGGGGAGCAGTTCTTC
clone_size: few; d_call: NA; j_call: TRBJ2-7; v_call: TRBV2; cdr3_aa: CASTKEGGFGEQYF; cdr3_nt: TGTGCCAGCACGAAGGAAGGCGGGTTCGGAGAGCAGTACTTC
clone_size: few; d_call: TRBD2; j_call: TRBJ2-5; v_call: TRBV7-2; cdr3_aa: CASSLTSGGTQETQYF; cdr3_nt: TGTGCCAGCAGCTTAACTAGCGGGGGGACCCAAGAGACCCAGTACTTC
clone_size: many; d_call: NA; j_call: TRBJ2-1; v_call: TRBV5-4; cdr3_aa: CASSLNGGAYNEQFF; cdr3_nt: TGTGCCAGCAGCTTGAATGGGGGCGCGTACAATGAGCAGTTCTTC
clone_size: few; d_call: NA; j_call: TRBJ2-1; v_call: TRBV7-6; cdr3_aa: CASSLWSGDGEQFF; cdr3_nt: TGTGCCAGCAGCTTATGGTCGGGGGACGGTGAGCAGTTCTTC
clone_size: many; d_call: TRBD2; j_call: TRBJ2-1; v_call: TRBV7-9; cdr3_aa: CASSLGTMSEQFF; cdr3_nt: TGTGCCAGCAGCTTGGGGACTATGTCTGAGCAGTTCTTC
clone_size: NA; d_call: NA; j_call: TRBJ2-1; v_call: TRBV7-2; cdr3_aa: CASSLAGRTYNEQFF; cdr3_nt: TGTGCCAGCAGCTTAGCGGGGAGAACCTACAATGAGCAGTTCTTC
clone_size: few; d_call: TRBD1; j_call: TRBJ1-2; v_call: TRBV20-1; cdr3_aa: CSARDVRGQGDYYGYTF; cdr3_nt: TGCAGTGCTAGAGATGTGAGGGGACAGGGGGACTACTATGGCTACACCTTC
clone_size: many; d_call: TRBD1; j_call: TRBJ2-1; v_call: TRBV12-3/TRBV12-4; cdr3_aa: CASRDRGVDYNEQFF; cdr3_nt: TGTGCCAGCAGGGACAGGGGTGTTGACTACAATGAGCAGTTCTTC